The T cell receptor beta chain described here comes from a study of control samples from healthy donors and cancer patients. This table comes from immunoSEQ multiplex PCR, and its TCRdb copy is limited to in-frame clones, with some not included. The sample comprises 130,000 to 150,000 clones, around nine tenths of which are singletons, and more than 4% rests with the top ten. V trimming: 5 bases; J trimming: 5 bases; junction bases outside the gene matches: 11. There are 16 residues in the CDR3. Germline values: CDR1 SGHTA, CDR2 FQGTGA. Specimen: blood. The chain carries TRBV7-3 and TRBJ2-3, with TRBD2 identical over 9 bases. The sequence was collected from a man in his thirties or forties in good health. CDR3 bases: TGTGCCAGCAGCCGCAGGGGCGGGGGGGCCGGAGATACGCAGTATTTT. Protein: CASSRRGGGAGDTQYF. The variable domain in full, completed from reference TRBV7-3 and TRBJ2-3, reads GAGVSQTPSNKVTEKGKYVELRCDPISGHTALYWYRQSLGQGPEFLIYFQGTGAADDSGLPNDRFFAVRPEGSVSTLKIQRTERGDSAVYLCASSRRGGGAGDTQYFGPGTRLTVL.